Below are 27 T cell receptor beta chains sequenced from a single sample in a study of long-term antiretroviral therapy in people with HIV. Runs used v3.0 of the immunoSEQ assay and were done at survey level. The repertoire was sequenced with immunoSEQ multiplex PCR; TCRdb's copy has only in-frame clones and lacks some. The sample records 30,000 to 40,000 clones, approximately 85% being singletons. Here the sequenced sample was unsorted PBMCs, taken about 3.5 years after starting antiretroviral therapy. The receptor set was obtained from a man between 18 and 35 years old with HIV.

The rearrangement joins TRBV15 to TRBJ1-4, with D unclear. Between the trimmed V and J ends, which lost 1 base and 7 bases, there was a span of 19 bases. Germline V CDR1 and CDR2: LNHNV, YYDKDF (reference sequence). The CDR3 has 17 amino acids. The CDR3 DNA follows: TGTGCCACCAGCAGAGTGGACTCTCAGTTTCGTACTGAAAAACTGTTTTTT. Amino acid sequence: CATSRVDSQFRTEKLFF.

The gene calls are TRBV15 and TRBJ2-1; 9 nucleotides align to TRBD2. V gave up 1 base and J gave up 4 bases; unmatched junction bases: 5. This CDR3 region has 16 residues. Looked up from germline, CDR1 is LNHNV and CDR2 is YYDKDF (reference sequence). The CDR3 spells CATSRVRGGAYNEQFF. The CDR3 coding sequence is TGTGCCACCAGCAGAGTTCGCGGGGGGGCTTACAATGAGCAGTTCTTC. Full variable domain (outside the CDR3, taken from reference TRBV15 and TRBJ2-1): DAMVIQNPRYQVTQFGKPVTLSCSQTLNHNVMYWYQQKSSQAPKLLFHYYDKDFNNEADTPDNFQSRRPNTSFCFLDIRSPGLGDTAMYLCATSRVRGGAYNEQFFGPGTRLTVL.

The J gene is TRBJ2-2, the V gene TRBV6-5, with 8 bases identical to TRBD2. With 0 bases clipped from V and 6 bases from J, the junction kept 6 bases outside the gene matches. The CDR3 loop spans 16 amino acids. Per the germline V gene, CDR1 is MNHEY and CDR2 is SVGAGI. The CDR3 bases are TGTGCCAGCAGTTACTCAGGCGGGGGGCCCCCCGGGGAGCTGTTTTTT. Translated, it gives CASSYSGGGPPGELFF.

The chain recombines TRBV7-9 with TRBJ2-7; no clear D gene. The CDR3 contains 12 residues. Trimming removed 5 bases at V and 0 bases at J, with 5 bases between. Germline V gene data show CDR1 as SEHNR and CDR2 as FQNEAQ (reference sequence). CDR3 residues: CASSPNSYEQYF. CDR3 nucleotides: TGTGCCAGCAGCCCGAACTCCTACGAGCAGTACTTC.

The chain employs TRBV10-3 and TRBJ2-2, with D unclear. V lost 4 bases to trimming and J lost 1 base, with 4 bases between them. The V gene's germline CDR1 is ENHRY and CDR2 SYGVKD. This CDR3 comprises 13 residues. The CDR3 coding sequence is TGTGCCATCAGTGGGGAGAACACCGGGGAGCTGTTTTTT. Amino acid sequence: CAISGENTGELFF.

This chain joins TRBV28 and TRBJ1-4, with a weak D call TRBD1 (5 bases). Trimming removed 5 bases from V and 8 bases from J, with 18 bases in between. CDR3 length equals 15 residues. The germline gives CDR1 MDHEN, CDR2 SYDVKM. The chain's CDR3 is CASSPRQREEEKLFF. The CDR3 DNA reads as TGTGCCAGCAGTCCTAGACAGCGAGAGGAGGAAAAACTGTTTTTT.

The V call is TRBV27, the J call TRBJ2-3; D not resolved. Between the trimmed V and J ends, which lost 3 bases and 4 bases, there was a span of 5 bases. CDR1 is MNHEY and CDR2 is SMNVEV in the germline V gene (reference sequence). This CDR3 contains 12 residues. This chain's CDR3 is CASSFPADTQYF. In DNA, the CDR3 is TGTGCCAGCAGTTTCCCGGCAGATACGCAGTATTTT.

The V gene is TRBV5-6, the J gene TRBJ2-7; TRBD1 matches at 7 bases. Germline CDR1 and CDR2: SGHDT and YYEEEE. There are 12 residues in the CDR3. Trimming at V came to 4 bases and at J to 5 bases, leaving 3 bases not matched to a gene. The CDR3 is CASSRGRNEQYF. CDR3 coding DNA: TGTGCCAGCAGCAGGGGGCGGAACGAGCAGTACTTC.

The CDR3 DNA reads TGTGCCAGCAGTTCGGGGGGCACCTCCTACGAGCAGTACTTC. Its protein is CASSSGGTSYEQYF. The rearrangement joins TRBV27 to TRBJ2-7; the D gene is possibly TRBD2 (7 bases). From germline, CDR1 is MNHEY and CDR2 SMNVEV (reference sequence). Trimming cost V 4 bases and J 0 bases, with 10 bases left between them. The CDR3 has 14 residues.

The rearrangement links TRBV9 to TRBJ2-3, with 8 bases lining up with TRBD2. The CDR3 is 16 amino acids. Germline V gene sequence: CDR1 SGDLS, CDR2 YYNGEE. Unmatched junction bases numbered 5, after V lost 0 bases and J lost 2 bases. The CDR3, as DNA: TGTGCCAGCAGCGTAGAGGCGGGAGGACCCACAGATACGCAGTATTTT. This encodes CASSVEAGGPTDTQYF.

This clone has just one count. The chain employs TRBV9 and TRBJ2-5, with 12 bases identical to TRBD2. This CDR3 contains 15 residues. V lost 7 bases, J lost 1 base, and 5 bases stayed unmatched. Germline V gives CDR1 SGDLS, CDR2 YYNGEE. The CDR3 sequence is CASAPGLAGQETQYF. CDR3 sequence (DNA): TGTGCCAGCGCTCCGGGACTAGCGGGCCAAGAGACCCAGTACTTC. Full variable domain (missing parts from reference TRBV9 and TRBJ2-5): DSGVTQTPKHLITATGQRVTLRCSPRSGDLSVYWYQQSLDQGLQFLIQYYNGEERAKGNILERFSAQQFPDLHSELNLSSLELGDSALYFCASAPGLAGQETQYFGPGTRLLVL.

This chain connects TRBV28 to TRBJ2-3, with D perhaps TRBD2 (5 bases). Trimming removed 2 bases at V and 0 bases at J, with 12 bases between. The CDR3 runs to 16 residues. Germline lookup yields CDR1 MDHEN and CDR2 SYDVKM. The DNA of the CDR3 is TGTGCCAGCAGTTTAAACGAATGGACTAGCACAGATACGCAGTATTTT. It translates to CASSLNEWTSTDTQYF.

This chain connects TRBV19 to TRBJ1-5; TRBD1 matches at 7 bases. After removal of 9 bases from V and 0 bases from J, the junction contained 8 bases not matched to a gene. This CDR3 is built from 15 residues. Germline values: CDR1 LNHDA, CDR2 SQIVND (reference sequence). CDR3 bases: TGTGCCAGCAATATCAGGGGGTTTAGCAATCAGCCCCAGCATTTT. It encodes CASNIRGFSNQPQHF.

CDR3 DNA sequence: TGTGCCAGCAGCTTAGTCGGGGACGAGGGCTATGGCTACACCTTC. It translates to CASSLVGDEGYGYTF. The chain is built from TRBV13 and TRBJ1-2, with a weak D call TRBD1 (5 bases). V gave up 1 base and J gave up 4 bases, with 13 bases separating them. This CDR3 region has 15 residues. Germline CDR1 PRHDT, CDR2 FYEKMQ (reference sequence).

This chain links TRBV9 with TRBJ2-7, with a possible D match to TRBD2 (6 bases). Germline V gives CDR1 SGDLS, CDR2 YYNGEE. Between the trimmed V and J ends, which lost 3 bases and 6 bases, there was a span of 16 bases. The CDR3 sequence is 14 residues long. The CDR3 here is CASSGWRGSSEQYF. In DNA, the CDR3 is TGTGCCAGCAGCGGGTGGAGGGGCTCGAGCGAGCAGTACTTC.

V gene TRBV6-1 combines with J gene TRBJ1-1; D unresolved. Germline V gene sequence: CDR1 MNHNS, CDR2 SASEGT. Trimming pared 1 base from V and 6 bases from J, leaving 3 bases between. The CDR3 loop spans 11 amino acids. The CDR3 sequence: CASSEGAEAFF. As DNA, the CDR3 is TGTGCCAGCAGTGAAGGGGCTGAAGCTTTCTTT.

V is TRBV11-1 and J is TRBJ2-5, with 9 bases fitting TRBD2. V shed 4 bases and J 4 bases; nucleotides not matched to a gene: 7. CDR3 size: 15 residues. Per the germline V gene, CDR1 is SGHAT and CDR2 is FQDESV (reference sequence). In nucleotides, the CDR3 is TGTGCCAGCAGCTCCGGGGCGGGAGGGAGAGAGACCCAGTACTTC. This codes for CASSSGAGGRETQYF.

The chain links TRBV5-1 to TRBJ1-4; TRBD1 matches at 8 bases. Germline V gene lookup returns CDR1 SGHRS and CDR2 YFSETQ. V was pared by 4 bases and J by 5 bases, with 10 bases of the junction left unmatched. This CDR3 spans 16 amino acids. CDR3 coding DNA: TGCGCCAGCAGCCCGGATCCGGCAGGGGGCAATGAAAAACTGTTTTTT. As protein: CASSPDPAGGNEKLFF.

This clone has a single count. This chain joins TRBV19 and TRBJ1-1; D remains ambiguous. The CDR3 extends over 11 amino acids. The V end was cut by 8 bases, the J end by 11 bases, with 15 bases between. Germline V gene data show CDR1 as LNHDA and CDR2 as SQIVND (reference sequence). The CDR3, as DNA: TGTGCCAGTTACGGTCAGCGGTATGCTTTCTTT. Its translation: CASYGQRYAFF.

This clone has just a few counts. The chain couples TRBV5-1 to TRBJ1-2, with TRBD1 as a possible D gene (5 bases). Germline assignment: CDR1 SGHRS and CDR2 YFSETQ. The CDR3 contains 16 residues. V lost 3 bases to trimming and J lost 0 bases, with 15 bases between them. The CDR3 bases are TGCGCCAGCAGCTCCTCCGGGACGCTGGCTAACTATGGCTACACCTTC. It encodes CASSSSGTLANYGYTF.

The chain couples TRBV10-2 to TRBJ2-1; TRBD2 aligns across 7 bases. CDR1 and CDR2 (germline): WSHSY, SAAADI. V shed 4 bases and J 0 bases; nucleotides not matched to a gene: 3. CDR3 length: 15 residues. CDR3 sequence (DNA): TGCGCCAGCAGTGGTGGCGGGGGCTCCTACAATGAGCAGTTCTTC. This encodes CASSGGGGSYNEQFF.

Here the CDR3 DNA reads TGTGCCAGCAGTTACGACAGTTTTGGCTACGAGCAGTACTTC. Protein: CASSYDSFGYEQYF. The chain has TRBV6-5 and TRBJ2-7, with TRBD1 as a possible D gene (5 bases). Trimming pared 2 bases from V and 3 bases from J, leaving 11 bases between. There are 14 residues in the CDR3. CDR1 and CDR2 from the germline V gene are MNHEY and SVGAGI.

J is TRBJ2-1 and V is TRBV7-3; no clear D gene. V was clipped by 2 bases and J by 6 bases, with 5 bases between them. Germline V gene sequence: CDR1 SGHTA, CDR2 FQGTGA. This CDR3 contains 12 residues. CDR3 loop: CASSLLSNEQFF. The DNA of the CDR3 is TGTGCCAGCAGCTTACTCAGCAATGAGCAGTTCTTC.

The CDR3 DNA reads as TGCGCCAGCAGCTTAGGGCAGCTCTATGGCTACACCTTC. Residues: CASSLGQLYGYTF. The chain joins TRBV5-1 to TRBJ1-2; D is uncertain. Per the germline V gene, CDR1 is SGHRS and CDR2 is YFSETQ. V lost 2 bases, J lost 4 bases, and 9 bases lay in between. This CDR3 comprises 13 residues.

V gene TRBV7-3 combines with J gene TRBJ2-1, with D hard to call. Trimming took 4 bases from V and 0 from J, leaving 13 bases between them. There are 16 residues in the CDR3. Germline CDR1 reads SGHTA; CDR2 reads FQGTGA. Written as DNA, the CDR3 is TGTGCCAGCAGCTCCTCGGGCGTCAGCTCCTACAATGAGCAGTTCTTC. Translated, it gives CASSSSGVSSYNEQFF.

This clone has more than one count but fewer than ten. The chain couples TRBV28 to TRBJ2-7, with TRBD2 as a possible D gene (6 bases). The V gene's germline CDR1 is MDHEN and CDR2 SYDVKM. The V end was cut by 7 bases, the J end by 1 base, with 17 bases between. CDR3 length: 15 residues. CDR3 protein: CASTATSFRSYEQYF. Written as DNA, the CDR3 is TGTGCCAGCACTGCAACTAGCTTTCGGTCCTACGAGCAGTACTTC.

This clone was seen just once. At the DNA level, this CDR3 is encoded by other sequences in the same sample as well. This chain joins TRBV4-1 and TRBJ2-4, with a tentative D call TRBD2 (6 bases). The CDR3 is 16 amino acids. Between the trimmed V and J ends, which lost 3 bases and 6 bases, there was a span of 18 bases. The germline CDR1 and CDR2 sequences are MGHRA and YSYEKL. CDR3 bases: TGCGCCAGCAGCCACCTGGGACTGGCGGCAACAAACATTCAGTACTTC. Encoded protein: CASSHLGLAATNIQYF.